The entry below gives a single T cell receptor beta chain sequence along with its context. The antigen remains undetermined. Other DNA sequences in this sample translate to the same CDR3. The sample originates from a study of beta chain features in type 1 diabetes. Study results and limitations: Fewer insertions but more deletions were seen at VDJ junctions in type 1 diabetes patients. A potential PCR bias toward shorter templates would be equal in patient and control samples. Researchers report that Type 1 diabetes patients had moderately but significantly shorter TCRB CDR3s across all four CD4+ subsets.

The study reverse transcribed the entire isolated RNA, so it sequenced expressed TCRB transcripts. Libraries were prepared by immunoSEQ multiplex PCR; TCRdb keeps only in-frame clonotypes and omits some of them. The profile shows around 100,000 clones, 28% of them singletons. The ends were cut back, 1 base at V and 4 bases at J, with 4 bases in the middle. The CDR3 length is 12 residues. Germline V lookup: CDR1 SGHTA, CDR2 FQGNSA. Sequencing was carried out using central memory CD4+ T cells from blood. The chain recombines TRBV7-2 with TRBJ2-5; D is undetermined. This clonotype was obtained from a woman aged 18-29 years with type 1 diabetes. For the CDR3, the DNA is TGTGCCAGCAGCTTAGTCGTAGAGACCCAGTACTTC. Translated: CASSLVVETQYF.